Listed below are T cell receptor beta chains from one sample, sequenced in a study of cytotoxic CD8 clonotypes in ibrutinib-treated CLL. Data came from immunoSEQ multiplex PCR; TCRdb stores just in-frame clones and leaves some out. Counted here are 150,000 or so clones, roughly 77% occurring once; the ten biggest clones make up about 2%. The specimen was PBMCs, collected after 12 months of ibrutinib treatment. The receptor source for this set is a human donor with chronic lymphocytic leukemia. The CDR3 runs from the conserved cysteine through the conserved F or W.

CDR3	V	J
CASSQADEGYEQYF	TRBV4-3	TRBJ2-7
CASQQVGGKDYEQYF	TRBV7-9	TRBJ2-7
CASSRGDSGAGELFF	TRBV5-1	TRBJ2-2
CASSGGGTSGRKEEQYF	TRBV6-1	TRBJ2-7
CASSPGRDGAKLFF	TRBV7-7	TRBJ1-4
CASSFFLAGGLGEQFF	TRBV7-2	TRBJ2-1
CASSQGSERASHLYF	TRBV7-3	TRBJ2-3
CAWTLGGTSTDTQYF	TRBV30	TRBJ2-3
CASRIRQDSNQPQHF	TRBV6-6	TRBJ1-5
CASSYDRRTELFF	TRBV6-5	TRBJ2-2
CASSQATWRDNNEQFF	TRBV4-1	TRBJ2-1
CASSFIVSFREQYF	TRBV28	TRBJ2-7
CASSLESSMGEQYF	TRBV11-1	TRBJ2-7
CASSYSMAGTEAFF	TRBV6-5	TRBJ1-1
CASRQGPSNEQFF	TRBV7-2	TRBJ2-1
CASSTSSGRVGEFF	TRBV19	TRBJ2-1
CASRYRGDYSYEQYF	TRBV19	TRBJ2-7
CASSYSKQYEQYF	TRBV6-5	TRBJ2-7
CASSPQKQGKSGNTIYF	TRBV18	TRBJ1-3
CASSKTDDRAFF	TRBV7-9	TRBJ1-1
CASSRGRASTDTQYF	TRBV2	TRBJ2-3
CASSQDPAGGNTEAFF	TRBV4-3	TRBJ1-1
CASSSTSGSLNEQFF	TRBV28	TRBJ2-1
CASSQDQVTGVFEQYF	TRBV4-2	TRBJ2-7
CASSNQGAKGNQPQHF	TRBV28	TRBJ1-5
CASSTGGLTYNEQFF	TRBV9	TRBJ2-1
CASSIVGLDTYEQYF	TRBV19	TRBJ2-7
CASSVEGGYNQPQHF	TRBV9	TRBJ1-5
CASRDNNNEQFF	TRBV7-3	TRBJ2-1
CASGTGLNSYEQYF	TRBV28	NA
CASSVKGSGANVLTF	TRBV2	TRBJ2-6
CASSVDRDQPQHF	TRBV7-7	TRBJ1-5
CASSDRRNYGYTF	TRBV5-1	TRBJ1-2
CASSPRGDPNEKLFF	TRBV7-9	TRBJ1-4
CASSRQGRSTDTQYF	TRBV7-2	TRBJ2-3
CASSENARGDYGYTF	TRBV6-1	TRBJ1-2
CASSQEKTGGLRSGELFF	TRBV4-1	TRBJ2-2
CASSPRGTGGAEAQYF	TRBV4-1	TRBJ2-5
CSVMRQGTGPYGYTF	TRBV29-1	TRBJ1-2
CASSSGNLGYTF	TRBV28	TRBJ1-2
CASSQVVGFNEKLFF	TRBV4-3	TRBJ1-4
CASSQGLGGGGELFF	TRBV4-3	TRBJ2-2